This TCR beta chain appears in the sequencing data of a study of cytomegalovirus exposure and HLA in healthy donors. Clones were read by immunoSEQ multiplex PCR, and TCRdb kept only the in-frame ones, dropping some. The sample lists 190,000 or so clones, 84% seen once, with around 2.8% in the top ten. Study-wide results and limits: TCR sequences were mostly rare, though some public TCRs occurred in many donors.

This clone is a singleton in its sample. What it binds is not known. Input material: PBMCs. The clonotype originates from a woman under 30 in good health and CMV-seropositive.

In DNA, the CDR3 is TGTGCTAGTGGTTTGGTACTGGGGCAGGGGAAAACTGAAGCTTTCTTT. The encoded protein is CASGLVLGQGKTEAFF. This chain uses TRBV12-5 with TRBJ1-1, with D possibly matching TRBD1 (6 bases). Trimming left V 0 bases short and J 5 bases short, with 16 bases between. CDR1 is LGHNT and CDR2 is FRNRAP in the germline V gene. The CDR3 is 16 residues long.